The present entry profiles one T cell receptor (beta chain) with its context. No antigen is known for it. This entry comes from a study of OX40 agonist ivuxolimab in advanced cancers. Background on the study: Averaging about 60 years in age, with a range of about 23 to 79, the cohort was 82.7% male. Points from the study as a whole: In CD8+ T cells, expanded clones were on average more numerous than in CD4+.

Germline values: CDR1 SGHAT, CDR2 FQNNGV. The CDR3 runs to 17 residues. V dropped 2 bases and J dropped 7; count of bases not matched to a gene: 14. Here immunoSEQ multiplex PCR was the method, and the copy in TCRdb shows in-frame clones only, minus some. The table shows 70,000 or so clones, with 80% to 85% occurring only once. This specimen consisted of CD4+ or CD8+ T cells sorted from blood, obtained in a trial of the OX40 agonist ivuxolimab. V is TRBV11-2 and J is TRBJ2-7; 10 bases agree with TRBD1. The TCR sequence derives from an adult with an advanced solid tumor such as melanoma, head and neck, liver or kidney cancer. Here the CDR3 reads CASSLPGGDRGYEEQYF. The DNA of the CDR3 is TGTGCCAGCAGCTTACCCGGCGGGGACAGGGGCTATGAGGAGCAGTACTTC.